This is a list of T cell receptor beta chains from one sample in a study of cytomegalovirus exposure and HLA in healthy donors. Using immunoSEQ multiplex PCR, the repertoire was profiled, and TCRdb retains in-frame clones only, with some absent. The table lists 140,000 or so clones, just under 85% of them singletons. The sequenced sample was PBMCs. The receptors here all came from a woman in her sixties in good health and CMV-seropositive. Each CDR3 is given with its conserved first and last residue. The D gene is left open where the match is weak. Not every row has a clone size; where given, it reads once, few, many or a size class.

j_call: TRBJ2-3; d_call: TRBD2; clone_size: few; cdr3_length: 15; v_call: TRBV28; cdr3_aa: CASSSAGGFPDTQYF; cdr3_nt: TGTGCCAGCAGCTCCGCGGGAGGGTTCCCAGATACGCAGTATTTT
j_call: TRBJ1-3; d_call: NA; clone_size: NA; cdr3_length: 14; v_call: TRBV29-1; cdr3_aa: CSVVTGISGNTIYF; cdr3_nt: TGCAGCGTGGTAACAGGGATCTCTGGAAACACCATATATTTT
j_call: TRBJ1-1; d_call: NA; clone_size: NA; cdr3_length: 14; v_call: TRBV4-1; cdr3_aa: CASSQGMRVAEAFF; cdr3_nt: TGCGCCAGCAGCCAAGGAATGAGGGTCGCTGAAGCTTTCTTT
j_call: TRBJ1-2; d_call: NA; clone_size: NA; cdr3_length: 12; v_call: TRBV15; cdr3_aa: CATRDKYYGYTF; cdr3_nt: TGTGCCACCCGGGACAAGTACTATGGCTACACCTTC
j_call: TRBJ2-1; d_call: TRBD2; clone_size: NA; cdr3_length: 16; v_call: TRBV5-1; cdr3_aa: CASSPISGRNYNEQFF; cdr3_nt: TGCGCCAGCAGCCCAATTAGCGGGAGGAACTACAATGAGCAGTTCTTC
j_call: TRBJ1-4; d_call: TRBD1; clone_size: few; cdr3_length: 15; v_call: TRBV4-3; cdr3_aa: CASSPTGGESEKLFF; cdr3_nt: TGCGCCAGCAGCCCTACAGGGGGCGAGAGTGAAAAACTGTTTTTT
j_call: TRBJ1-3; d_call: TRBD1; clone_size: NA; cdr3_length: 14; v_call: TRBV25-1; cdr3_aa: CASRGQVARNTIYF; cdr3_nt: TGTGCCAGCCGGGGACAGGTCGCGCGAAACACCATATATTTT
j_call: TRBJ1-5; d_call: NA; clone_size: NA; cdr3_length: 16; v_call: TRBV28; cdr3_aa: CASSLSRAGYNQPQHF; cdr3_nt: TGTGCCAGCAGTTTAAGTAGGGCGGGCTACAATCAGCCCCAGCATTTT
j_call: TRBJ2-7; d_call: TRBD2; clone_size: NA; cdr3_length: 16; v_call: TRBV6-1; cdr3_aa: CASSEAKREDLYEQYF; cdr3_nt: TGTGCCAGCAGTGAAGCAAAGCGGGAGGACTTATACGAGCAGTACTTC
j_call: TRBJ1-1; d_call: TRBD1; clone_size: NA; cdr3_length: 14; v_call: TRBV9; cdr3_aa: CASSAYRGDTEAFF; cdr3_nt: TGTGCCAGCAGCGCCTACAGGGGGGACACTGAAGCTTTCTTT
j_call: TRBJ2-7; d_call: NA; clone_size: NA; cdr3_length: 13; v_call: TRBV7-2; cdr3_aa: CASTPNSGYEQYF; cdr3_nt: TGTGCCAGCACCCCAAACTCGGGGTACGAGCAGTACTTC
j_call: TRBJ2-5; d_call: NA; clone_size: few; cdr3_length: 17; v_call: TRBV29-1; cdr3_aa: CSVEWYGRRDVKETQYF; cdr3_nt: TGCAGCGTTGAATGGTACGGCAGGAGGGATGTGAAAGAGACCCAGTACTTC
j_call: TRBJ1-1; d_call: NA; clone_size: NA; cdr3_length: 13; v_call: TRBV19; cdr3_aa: CASSIVGGHGAFF; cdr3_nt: TGTGCCAGTAGTATAGTCGGGGGGCACGGAGCTTTCTTT
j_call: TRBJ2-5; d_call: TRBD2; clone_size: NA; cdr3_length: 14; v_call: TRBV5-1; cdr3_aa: CASSLVAGPETQYF; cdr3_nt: TGCGCCAGCAGCTTGGTAGCGGGACCAGAGACCCAGTACTTC
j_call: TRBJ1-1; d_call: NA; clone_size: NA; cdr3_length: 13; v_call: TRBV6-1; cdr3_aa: CASTPTVNTEAFF; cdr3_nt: TGTGCCAGCACCCCCACAGTGAACACTGAAGCTTTCTTT
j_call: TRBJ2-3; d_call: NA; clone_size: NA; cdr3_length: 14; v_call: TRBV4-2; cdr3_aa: CASSQVKEPYTQYF; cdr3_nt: TGTGCCAGCAGCCAAGTCAAGGAGCCGTATACGCAGTATTTT
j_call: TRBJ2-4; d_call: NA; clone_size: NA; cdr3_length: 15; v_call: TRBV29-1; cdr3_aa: CSVPSLGVAKNIQYF; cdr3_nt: TGCAGCGTTCCATCTCTCGGAGTAGCCAAAAACATTCAGTACTTC
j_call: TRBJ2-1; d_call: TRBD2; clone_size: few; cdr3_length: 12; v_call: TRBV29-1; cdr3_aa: CSVEPSSGSQFF; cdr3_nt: TGCAGCGTTGAACCCTCTAGCGGGAGTCAGTTCTTC
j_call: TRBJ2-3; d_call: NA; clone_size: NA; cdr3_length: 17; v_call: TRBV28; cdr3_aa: CASSLFRMGAYTDTQYF; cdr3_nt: TGTGCCAGCAGTTTGTTCCGAATGGGGGCATACACAGATACGCAGTATTTT
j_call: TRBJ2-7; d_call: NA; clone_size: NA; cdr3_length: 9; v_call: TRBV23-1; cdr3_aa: CASPGEQYF; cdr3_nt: TGCGCCAGCCCAGGAGAGCAGTACTTC
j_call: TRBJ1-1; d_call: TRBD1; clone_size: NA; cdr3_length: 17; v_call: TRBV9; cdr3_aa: CASSLRRQGTLNTEAFF; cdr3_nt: TGTGCCAGCAGCTTGCGAAGACAGGGGACCCTGAACACTGAAGCTTTCTTT
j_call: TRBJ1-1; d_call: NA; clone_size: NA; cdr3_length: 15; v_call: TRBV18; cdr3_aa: CASSLDPDVGAEAFF; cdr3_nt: TGTGCCAGCTCACTCGATCCTGATGTGGGCGCTGAAGCTTTCTTT
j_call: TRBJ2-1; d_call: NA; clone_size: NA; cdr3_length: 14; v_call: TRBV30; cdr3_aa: CAWSESHLDNEQFF; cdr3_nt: TGTGCCTGGAGTGAAAGCCATCTAGACAATGAGCAGTTCTTC
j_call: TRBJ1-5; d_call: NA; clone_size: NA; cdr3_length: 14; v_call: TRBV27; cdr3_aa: CASSRDRGNQPQHF; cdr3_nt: TGTGCCAGCAGCCGAGACCGGGGCAATCAGCCCCAGCATTTT
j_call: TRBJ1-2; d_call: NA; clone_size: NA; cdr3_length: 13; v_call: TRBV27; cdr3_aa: CASSYRNAYGYTF; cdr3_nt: TGTGCCAGCAGTTACAGGAACGCCTATGGCTACACCTTC
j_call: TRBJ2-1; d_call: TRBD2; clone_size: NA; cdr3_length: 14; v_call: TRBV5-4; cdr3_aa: CASSSSGTSNEQFF; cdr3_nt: TGTGCCAGCAGCTCCTCAGGGACTAGCAATGAGCAGTTCTTC